This record covers a single T cell receptor beta chain. No antigen is known for it. This table comes from immunoSEQ multiplex PCR, and its TCRdb copy is limited to in-frame clones, with some not included. The repertoire consists of 550,000 to 750,000 clones, with 92% occurring once and the leading ten covering roughly 22%. The length of the CDR3 is 17 residues. Germline-derived CDR1 and CDR2 are MDHEN and SYDVKM. Losses at the gene ends were 1 base for V and 0 bases for J; bases not matched to a gene: 8. The data belong to a study of shared clonotypes between healthy human individuals. As for the study in general: CD8 memory received one plate per donor, CD8 naive two, CD4 memory three and CD4 naive three.

Whole-study results and caveats: The rarefaction results pointed to incomplete sorted-subset sequencing despite large depth. Researchers sampled blood only, noting tissue repertoires likely differ.

Only CD45RO-negative cells positively selected for CCR7 counted as naive CD8 cells, so terminally differentiated effector memory CD45RA+ cells were excluded. Sequenced: naive CD8+ T cells sorted from blood. This sequence joins TRBV28 and TRBJ1-1, with 7 positions matching TRBD1. The sequence was obtained from a man aged 25 to 40 in good health. The CDR3 loop reads CASSLYRTGRMNTEAFF. The CDR3 coding sequence is TGTGCCAGCAGTTTATACCGGACAGGTAGGATGAACACTGAAGCTTTCTTT.